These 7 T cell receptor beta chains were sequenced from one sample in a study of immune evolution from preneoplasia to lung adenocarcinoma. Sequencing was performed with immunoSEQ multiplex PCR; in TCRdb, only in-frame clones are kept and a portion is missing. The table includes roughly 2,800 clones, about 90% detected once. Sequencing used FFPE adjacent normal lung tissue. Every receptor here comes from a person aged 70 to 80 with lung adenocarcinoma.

The CDR3 DNA reads TGTGCCAGCAGGCCACAGCAAGGGGCAGGGACTGAAGCTTTCTTT. Translating it yields CASRPQQGAGTEAFF. V and J are TRBV28 and TRBJ1-1; D is possibly TRBD1 (5 bases). The CDR3 has 15 amino acids. Germline V CDR1 and CDR2: MDHEN, SYDVKM. Trimming removed 6 bases at V and 5 bases at J, with 19 bases between.

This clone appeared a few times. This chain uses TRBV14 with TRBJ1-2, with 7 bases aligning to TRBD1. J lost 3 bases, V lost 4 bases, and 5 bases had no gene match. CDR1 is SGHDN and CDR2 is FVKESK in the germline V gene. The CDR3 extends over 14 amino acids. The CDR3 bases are TGTGCCAGCAGCCCTACAGGGGTGGACTATGGCTACACCTTC. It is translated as CASSPTGVDYGYTF.

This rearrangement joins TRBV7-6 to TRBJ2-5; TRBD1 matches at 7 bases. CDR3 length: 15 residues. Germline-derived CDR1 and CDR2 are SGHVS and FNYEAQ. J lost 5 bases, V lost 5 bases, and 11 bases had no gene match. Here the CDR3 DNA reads TGTGCCAGCAGCCCTATACAGGGGTTGGGGGAGACCCAGTACTTC. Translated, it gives CASSPIQGLGETQYF.

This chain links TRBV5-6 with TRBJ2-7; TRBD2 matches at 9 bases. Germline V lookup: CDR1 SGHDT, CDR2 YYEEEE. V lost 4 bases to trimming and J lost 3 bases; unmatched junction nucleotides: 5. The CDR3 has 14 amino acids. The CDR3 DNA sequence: TGTGCCAGCAGCCCGGGACTAGCTCACTACGAGCAGTACTTC. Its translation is CASSPGLAHYEQYF. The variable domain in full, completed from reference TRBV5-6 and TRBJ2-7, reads DAGVTQSPTHLIKTRGQQVTLRCSPKSGHDTVSWYQQALGQGPQFIFQYYEEEERQRGNFPDRFSGHQFPNYSSELNVNALLLGDSALYLCASSPGLAHYEQYFGPGTRLTVT.

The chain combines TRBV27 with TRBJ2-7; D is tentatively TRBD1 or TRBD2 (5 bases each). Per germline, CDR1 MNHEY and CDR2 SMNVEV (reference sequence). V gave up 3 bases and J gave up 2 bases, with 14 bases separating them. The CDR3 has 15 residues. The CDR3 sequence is CASSFFAGATYEQYF. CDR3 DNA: TGTGCCAGCAGTTTCTTCGCCGGGGCCACCTACGAGCAGTACTTC.

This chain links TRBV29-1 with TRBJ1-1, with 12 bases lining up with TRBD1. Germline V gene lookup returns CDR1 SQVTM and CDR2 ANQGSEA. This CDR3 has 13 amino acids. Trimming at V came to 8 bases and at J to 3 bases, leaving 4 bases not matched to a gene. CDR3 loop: CSSWDRGHTEAFF. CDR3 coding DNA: TGCAGCTCGTGGGACAGGGGGCACACTGAAGCTTTCTTT. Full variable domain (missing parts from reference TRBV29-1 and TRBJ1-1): SAVISQKPSRDICQRGTSLTIQCQVDSQVTMMFWYRQQPGQSLTLIATANQGSEATYESGFVIDKFPISRPNLTFSTLTVSNMSPEDSSIYLCSSWDRGHTEAFFGQGTRLTVV.

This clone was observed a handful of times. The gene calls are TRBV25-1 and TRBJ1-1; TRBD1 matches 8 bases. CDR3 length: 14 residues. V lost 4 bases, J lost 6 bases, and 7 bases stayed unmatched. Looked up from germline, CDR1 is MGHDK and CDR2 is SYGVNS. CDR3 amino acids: CASSGQGYLAEAFF. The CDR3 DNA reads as TGTGCCAGCAGTGGACAGGGGTATCTGGCTGAAGCTTTCTTT.